This is a list of T cell receptor beta chains from one sample in a study of T cell responses to AZD1222 COVID-19 vaccine. TCRdb's table, derived via immunoSEQ multiplex PCR, lists solely in-frame clones and lacks some. This sample yields approximately 80,000 clones, of which 90% are seen a single time; 5% to 6% belongs to the top ten. Sequences were derived from peripheral blood, sampled on day 0 of AZD1222 vaccination. These TCRs come from an adult in good health. Both conserved end residues are part of each CDR3. Each record gives: CDR3 protein, CDR3 DNA, V gene, D gene, J gene, clone size. A D gene is named only where the DNA matches it firmly. Part of the rows lack a size; the others show once, few, many or a class for expanded clones.

cdr3_aa: CASILEFATNEKLFF
cdr3_nt: TGTGCCAGCATACTAGAATTCGCCACTAATGAAAAACTGTTTTTT
v_call: TRBV2
d_call: -
j_call: TRBJ1-4
clone_size: -

cdr3_aa: CSVGWVGTTDTQYF
cdr3_nt: TGCAGCGTTGGGTGGGTCGGGACAACAGATACGCAGTATTTT
v_call: TRBV29-1
d_call: -
j_call: TRBJ2-3
clone_size: -

cdr3_aa: CASTGVVRDSLYGYTF
cdr3_nt: TGTGCCAGCACCGGGGTTGTCCGGGACAGTCTCTATGGCTACACCTTC
v_call: TRBV9
d_call: TRBD1
j_call: TRBJ1-2
clone_size: once

cdr3_aa: CASSYVSNYGYTF
cdr3_nt: TGTGCCAGCAGTTACGTGTCCAACTATGGCTACACCTTC
v_call: TRBV6-5
d_call: -
j_call: TRBJ1-2
clone_size: -

cdr3_aa: CASSAQNYGYTF
cdr3_nt: TGTGCCAGCAGTGCCCAAAACTATGGCTACACCTTC
v_call: TRBV6-2/TRBV6-3
d_call: -
j_call: TRBJ1-2
clone_size: -

cdr3_aa: CASSGQGVYGYTF
cdr3_nt: TGTGCCAGCAGCGGACAGGGGGTTTATGGCTACACCTTC
v_call: TRBV9
d_call: TRBD1
j_call: TRBJ1-2
clone_size: -

cdr3_aa: CAWSVVNSPLHF
cdr3_nt: TGTGCCTGGAGTGTAGTAAATTCACCCCTCCACTTT
v_call: TRBV30
d_call: -
j_call: TRBJ1-6
clone_size: -

cdr3_aa: CASSLGPGQPGGSYEQYF
cdr3_nt: TGTGCCAGCAGCTTAGGACCGGGCCAACCAGGGGGGTCCTACGAGCAGTACTTC
v_call: TRBV7-9
d_call: -
j_call: TRBJ2-7
clone_size: -

cdr3_aa: CASSIDHGTSNYGYTF
cdr3_nt: TGTGCCAGTAGTATAGATCATGGGACATCGAACTATGGCTACACCTTC
v_call: TRBV19
d_call: -
j_call: TRBJ1-2
clone_size: -

cdr3_aa: CASSPRAVYGYTF
cdr3_nt: TGTGCCAGCAGCCCCCGGGCAGTCTATGGCTACACCTTC
v_call: TRBV11-2
d_call: -
j_call: TRBJ1-2
clone_size: once

cdr3_aa: CASSSDLQETQYF
cdr3_nt: TGCGCCAGCAGCTCGGATCTTCAAGAGACCCAGTACTTC
v_call: TRBV5-1
d_call: -
j_call: TRBJ2-5
clone_size: -

cdr3_aa: CASRGQARRSEQYF
cdr3_nt: TGTGCCAGCAGAGGACAGGCCCGTCGCTCTGAGCAGTACTTC
v_call: TRBV6-6
d_call: TRBD1
j_call: TRBJ2-7
clone_size: -

cdr3_aa: CASSLFGGAETQYF
cdr3_nt: TGTGCCAGCAGCTTATTCGGGGGGGCAGAGACCCAGTACTTC
v_call: TRBV7-9
d_call: TRBD2
j_call: TRBJ2-5
clone_size: -

cdr3_aa: CASSLTSGAGYTF
cdr3_nt: TGTGCCAGCAGTTTAACTTCGGGGGCTGGCTACACCTTC
v_call: TRBV12-3/TRBV12-4
d_call: -
j_call: TRBJ1-2
clone_size: once

cdr3_aa: CASSVLRWGSSYNEQFF
cdr3_nt: TGTGCCAGTAGTGTGCTCCGGTGGGGGAGCTCCTACAATGAGCAGTTCTTC
v_call: TRBV19
d_call: -
j_call: TRBJ2-1
clone_size: -

cdr3_aa: CASSFRGYNQPQHF
cdr3_nt: TGTGCCAGCAGTTTTAGAGGGTACAATCAGCCCCAGCATTTT
v_call: TRBV27
d_call: -
j_call: TRBJ1-5
clone_size: once

cdr3_aa: CASRPTGEVKNIQYF
cdr3_nt: TGTGCCAGCAGACCTACAGGGGAAGTCAAAAACATTCAGTACTTC
v_call: TRBV28
d_call: TRBD1
j_call: TRBJ2-4
clone_size: -

cdr3_aa: CASPRAVGGTDTQYF
cdr3_nt: TGTGCCAGCCCGCGGGCAGTTGGTGGCACAGATACGCAGTATTTT
v_call: TRBV3-1/TRBV3-2
d_call: -
j_call: TRBJ2-3
clone_size: -

cdr3_aa: CASSPSKLAGGLTGELFF
cdr3_nt: TGTGCCAGCAGTCCATCTAAACTAGCGGGGGGGCTTACCGGGGAGCTGTTTTTT
v_call: TRBV6-2/TRBV6-3
d_call: TRBD2
j_call: TRBJ2-2
clone_size: -

cdr3_aa: CASSQDFRESLNF
cdr3_nt: TGTGCCAGCAGCCAAGATTTCCGGGAGTCGTTGAACTTC
v_call: TRBV14
d_call: -
j_call: TRBJ2-4
clone_size: -

cdr3_aa: CASSLRVGAPTDTQYF
cdr3_nt: TGTGCCAGCAGCTTAAGGGTCGGGGCTCCCACAGATACGCAGTATTTT
v_call: TRBV7-8
d_call: -
j_call: TRBJ2-3
clone_size: -

cdr3_aa: CAISGGEAAKTEAFF
cdr3_nt: TGTGCCATCAGCGGGGGGGAGGCCGCGAAGACTGAAGCTTTCTTT
v_call: TRBV10-3
d_call: -
j_call: TRBJ1-1
clone_size: few

cdr3_aa: CASSPLPPDTQYF
cdr3_nt: TGTGCCAGCAGCCCCCTCCCTCCAGATACGCAGTATTTT
v_call: TRBV7-3
d_call: -
j_call: TRBJ2-3
clone_size: -

cdr3_aa: CASSLSPNTEAFF
cdr3_nt: TGTGCCAGCAGTTTATCTCCGAACACTGAAGCTTTCTTT
v_call: TRBV28
d_call: -
j_call: TRBJ1-1
clone_size: -

cdr3_aa: CASSPLGLSYEQYF
cdr3_nt: TGTGCCAGCAGCCCCCTAGGACTAAGCTACGAGCAGTACTTC
v_call: TRBV14
d_call: -
j_call: TRBJ2-7
clone_size: -

cdr3_aa: CASRLGGTDTQYF
cdr3_nt: TGTGCCAGCAGACTGGGGGGCACAGATACGCAGTATTTT
v_call: TRBV7-2
d_call: -
j_call: TRBJ2-3
clone_size: -

cdr3_aa: CASSLALGGRIYGYTF
cdr3_nt: TGTGCCAGCAGTTTAGCCCTCGGTGGGCGGATCTATGGCTACACCTTC
v_call: TRBV28
d_call: -
j_call: TRBJ1-2
clone_size: -

cdr3_aa: CASSPLSDQETQYF
cdr3_nt: TGTGCCAGCAGCCCACTCTCAGACCAAGAGACCCAGTACTTC
v_call: TRBV11-2
d_call: -
j_call: TRBJ2-5
clone_size: -

cdr3_aa: CAIEQRSNYGYTF
cdr3_nt: TGTGCCATTGAACAGAGAAGTAACTATGGCTACACCTTC
v_call: TRBV2
d_call: -
j_call: TRBJ1-2
clone_size: -

cdr3_aa: CASSWTDGYTF
cdr3_nt: TGTGCCAGCAGTTGGACAGATGGCTACACCTTC
v_call: TRBV7-9
d_call: -
j_call: TRBJ1-2
clone_size: -

cdr3_aa: CAWRGVWGGHGYTF
cdr3_nt: TGTGCCTGGAGAGGAGTTTGGGGGGGCCATGGCTACACCTTC
v_call: TRBV30
d_call: -
j_call: TRBJ1-2
clone_size: -

cdr3_aa: CASSHRGDTSYEQYF
cdr3_nt: TGTGCCAGCAGTCACAGGGGGGACACGTCCTACGAGCAGTACTTC
v_call: TRBV6-2/TRBV6-3
d_call: TRBD1
j_call: TRBJ2-7
clone_size: -

cdr3_aa: CASSFTYDSNQPQHF
cdr3_nt: TGTGCCAGCAGTTTTACATATGATAGCAATCAGCCCCAGCATTTT
v_call: TRBV28
d_call: -
j_call: TRBJ1-5
clone_size: -

cdr3_aa: CASTLAGGLNEQFF
cdr3_nt: TGTGCCAGCACCCTAGCCGGGGGGTTAAATGAGCAGTTCTTC
v_call: TRBV7-2
d_call: TRBD2
j_call: TRBJ2-1
clone_size: -

cdr3_aa: CASSFGGRSNQPQHF
cdr3_nt: TGTGCCAGCAGTTTTGGGGGGAGAAGTAATCAGCCCCAGCATTTT
v_call: TRBV27
d_call: -
j_call: TRBJ1-5
clone_size: -

cdr3_aa: CARSLRTRYTF
cdr3_nt: TGTGCCAGAAGTCTCCGGACACGCTACACCTTC
v_call: TRBV5-3
d_call: -
j_call: TRBJ1-2
clone_size: -

cdr3_aa: CATGARGQYF
cdr3_nt: TGTGCCACTGGGGCCAGGGGGCAGTACTTC
v_call: TRBV19
d_call: -
j_call: TRBJ2-7
clone_size: -

cdr3_aa: CASRFRASGITDTQYF
cdr3_nt: TGTGCCAGCAGATTCCGGGCTAGCGGAATCACAGATACGCAGTATTTT
v_call: TRBV11-3
d_call: TRBD2
j_call: TRBJ2-3
clone_size: -

cdr3_aa: CATHHRGMDGYTF
cdr3_nt: TGTGCCACCCACCACAGGGGCATGGATGGCTACACCTTC
v_call: TRBV10-3
d_call: TRBD1
j_call: TRBJ1-2
clone_size: -

cdr3_aa: CASSLDSLNYGYTF
cdr3_nt: TGTGCCAGCAGCTTAGATTCCTTAAACTATGGCTACACCTTC
v_call: TRBV7-9
d_call: -
j_call: TRBJ1-2
clone_size: -

cdr3_aa: CASSPEGAYGYTF
cdr3_nt: TGTGCCAGCTCACCTGAGGGGGCCTATGGCTACACCTTC
v_call: TRBV18
d_call: TRBD1
j_call: TRBJ1-2
clone_size: once

cdr3_aa: CASSSPGGYSYEQYF
cdr3_nt: TGTGCCAGCAGTTCCCCGGGAGGTTACTCCTACGAGCAGTACTTC
v_call: TRBV27
d_call: TRBD2
j_call: TRBJ2-7
clone_size: -

cdr3_aa: CASSGDPDLATNEKLFF
cdr3_nt: TGTGCCAGCAGCGGGGACCCGGACCTTGCAACTAATGAAAAACTGTTTTTT
v_call: TRBV5-6
d_call: -
j_call: TRBJ1-4
clone_size: few

cdr3_aa: CASSFLGTNEKLFF
cdr3_nt: TGCGCCAGCAGCTTTCTGGGGACTAATGAAAAACTGTTTTTT
v_call: TRBV5-1
d_call: -
j_call: TRBJ1-4
clone_size: -

cdr3_aa: CASSVGVASSTGELFF
cdr3_nt: TGTGCCAGCAGCGTAGGGGTCGCAAGCAGCACCGGGGAGCTGTTTTTT
v_call: TRBV9
d_call: -
j_call: TRBJ2-2
clone_size: -

cdr3_aa: CASSSGQAPYEQYF
cdr3_nt: TGCGCCAGCAGCTCGGGACAGGCCCCCTACGAGCAGTACTTC
v_call: TRBV5-1
d_call: TRBD1
j_call: TRBJ2-7
clone_size: -

cdr3_aa: CAWSEGAGEGGYTF
cdr3_nt: TGTGCCTGGAGTGAGGGGGCAGGGGAAGGTGGCTACACCTTC
v_call: TRBV30
d_call: TRBD1
j_call: TRBJ1-2
clone_size: -

cdr3_aa: CATSLYSHGYTF
cdr3_nt: TGTGCCACCAGTCTTTATTCACATGGCTACACCTTC
v_call: TRBV24-1
d_call: -
j_call: TRBJ1-2
clone_size: -

cdr3_aa: CASSPYGTVSEAFF
cdr3_nt: TGTGCCAGCAGCCCTTACGGGACAGTCTCTGAAGCTTTCTTT
v_call: TRBV14
d_call: TRBD1
j_call: TRBJ1-1
clone_size: once

cdr3_aa: CASSPGQNYGYTF
cdr3_nt: TGTGCCAGCTCACCGGGACAGAACTATGGCTACACCTTC
v_call: TRBV18
d_call: TRBD1
j_call: TRBJ1-2
clone_size: -

cdr3_aa: CASSSRDRAHEQYF
cdr3_nt: TGTGCCAGCAGTTCCAGAGACAGGGCCCACGAGCAGTACTTC
v_call: TRBV27
d_call: TRBD1
j_call: TRBJ2-7
clone_size: -

cdr3_aa: CASRRDKGDYGYTF
cdr3_nt: TGTGCCAGCAGGCGGGACAAGGGGGACTATGGCTACACCTTC
v_call: TRBV25-1
d_call: -
j_call: TRBJ1-2
clone_size: -

cdr3_aa: CASSESRRGVSYEQYF
cdr3_nt: TGCGCCAGCAGTGAGTCCCGGCGGGGGGTTTCCTACGAGCAGTACTTC
v_call: TRBV10-2
d_call: TRBD2
j_call: TRBJ2-7
clone_size: once

cdr3_aa: CASSVKLSGGGTGELFF
cdr3_nt: TGTGCCAGCAGTGTAAAATTGTCCGGGGGGGGAACCGGGGAGCTGTTTTTT
v_call: TRBV27
d_call: TRBD2
j_call: TRBJ2-2
clone_size: -

cdr3_aa: CASSLARQGYGYTF
cdr3_nt: TGTGCCAGCAGTTTGGCAAGACAGGGATATGGCTACACCTTC
v_call: TRBV27
d_call: TRBD1
j_call: TRBJ1-2
clone_size: once

cdr3_aa: CASSRDNYGYTF
cdr3_nt: TGTGCCAGCAGCCGAGACAACTATGGCTACACCTTC
v_call: TRBV7-9
d_call: -
j_call: TRBJ1-2
clone_size: -

cdr3_aa: CASSEGSSLRETQYF
cdr3_nt: TGTGCCAGCAGTGAAGGATCTTCCCTCCGAGAGACCCAGTACTTC
v_call: TRBV6-1
d_call: -
j_call: TRBJ2-5
clone_size: few

cdr3_aa: CASSDLNTEAFF
cdr3_nt: TGTGCCAGCAGCGACCTGAACACTGAAGCTTTCTTT
v_call: TRBV7-9
d_call: -
j_call: TRBJ1-1
clone_size: -